The following is a TCR beta chain sequence with its context. The data are from a study of T cell changes during pregnancy in multiple sclerosis. Germline loops: CDR1 LGHNA, CDR2 YSLEER. CDR3 length: 14 residues. Trimming took off 0 bases at V and 5 bases at J, with 10 bases between the two ends. Libraries were prepared by immunoSEQ multiplex PCR; TCRdb keeps only in-frame clonotypes and omits some of them. The sample includes over 50,000 clones, roughly 90% of them seen just once. This chain links TRBV4-3 with TRBJ1-1, with D uncertain. This TCR derives from a female donor with multiple sclerosis, enrolled in a pregnancy study. Sequenced material: peripheral blood, taken in the first trimester of pregnancy. The CDR3 here is CASSQDRVGTEAFF. In nucleotides, the CDR3 is TGCGCCAGCAGCCAAGATCGGGTTGGGACTGAAGCTTTCTTT.